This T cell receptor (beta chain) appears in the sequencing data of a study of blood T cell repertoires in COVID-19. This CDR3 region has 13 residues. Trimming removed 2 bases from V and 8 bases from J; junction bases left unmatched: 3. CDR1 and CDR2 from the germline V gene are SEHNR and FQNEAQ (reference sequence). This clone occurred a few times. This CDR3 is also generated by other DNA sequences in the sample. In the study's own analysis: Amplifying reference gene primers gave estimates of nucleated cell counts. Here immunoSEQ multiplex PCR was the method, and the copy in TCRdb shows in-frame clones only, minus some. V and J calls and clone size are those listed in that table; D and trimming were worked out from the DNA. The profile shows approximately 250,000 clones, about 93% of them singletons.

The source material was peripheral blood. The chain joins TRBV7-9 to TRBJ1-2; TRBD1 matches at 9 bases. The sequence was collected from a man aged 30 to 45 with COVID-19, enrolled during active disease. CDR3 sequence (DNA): TGTGCCAGCAGCTTATACAGGGGGCAAGGCTACACCTTC. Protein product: CASSLYRGQGYTF. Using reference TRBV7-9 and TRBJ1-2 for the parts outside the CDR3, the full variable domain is DTGVSQNPRHKITKRGQNVTFRCDPISEHNRLYWYRQTLGQGPEFLTYFQNEAQLEKSRLLSDRFSAERPKGSFSTLEIQRTEQGDSAMYLCASSLYRGQGYTFGSGTRLTVV.